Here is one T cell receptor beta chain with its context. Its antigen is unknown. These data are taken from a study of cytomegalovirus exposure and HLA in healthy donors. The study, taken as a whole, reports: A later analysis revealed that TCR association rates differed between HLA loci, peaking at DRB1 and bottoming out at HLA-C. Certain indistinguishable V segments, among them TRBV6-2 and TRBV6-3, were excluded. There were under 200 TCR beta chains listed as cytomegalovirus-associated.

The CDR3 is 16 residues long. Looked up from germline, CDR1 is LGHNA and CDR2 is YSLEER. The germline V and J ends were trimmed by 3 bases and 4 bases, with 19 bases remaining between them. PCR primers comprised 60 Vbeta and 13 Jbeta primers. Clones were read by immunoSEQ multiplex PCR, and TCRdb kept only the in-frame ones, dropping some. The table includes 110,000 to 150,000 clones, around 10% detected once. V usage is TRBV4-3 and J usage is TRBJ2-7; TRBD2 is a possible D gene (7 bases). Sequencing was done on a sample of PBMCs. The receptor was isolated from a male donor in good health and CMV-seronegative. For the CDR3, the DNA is TGCGCCAGCAGCCAGTTTGGCGGGGGCGCAAGGTACGAGCAGTACTTC. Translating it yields CASSQFGGGARYEQYF.